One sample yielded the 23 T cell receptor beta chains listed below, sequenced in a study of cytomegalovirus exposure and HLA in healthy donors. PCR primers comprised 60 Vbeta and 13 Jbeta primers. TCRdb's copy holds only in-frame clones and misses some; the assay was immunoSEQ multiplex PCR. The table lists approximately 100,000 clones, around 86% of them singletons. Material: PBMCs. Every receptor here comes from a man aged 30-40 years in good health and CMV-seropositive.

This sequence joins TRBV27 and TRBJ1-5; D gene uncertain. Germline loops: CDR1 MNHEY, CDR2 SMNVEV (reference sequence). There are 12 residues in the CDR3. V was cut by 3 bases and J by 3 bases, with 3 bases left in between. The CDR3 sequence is CASSFHNQPQHF. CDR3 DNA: TGTGCCAGCAGTTTCCACAATCAGCCCCAGCATTTT.

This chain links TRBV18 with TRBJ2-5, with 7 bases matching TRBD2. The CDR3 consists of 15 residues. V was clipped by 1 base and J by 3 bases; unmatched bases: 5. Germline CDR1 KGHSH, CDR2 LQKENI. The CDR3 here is CASSPRAGIEETQYF. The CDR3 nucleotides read TGTGCCAGCTCACCACGAGCGGGAATTGAAGAGACCCAGTACTTC. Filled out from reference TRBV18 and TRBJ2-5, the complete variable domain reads NAGVMQNPRHLVRRRGQEARLRCSPMKGHSHVYWYRQLPEEGLKFMVYLQKENIIDESGMPKERFSAEFPKEGPSILRIQQVVRGDSAAYFCASSPRAGIEETQYFGPGTRLLVL.

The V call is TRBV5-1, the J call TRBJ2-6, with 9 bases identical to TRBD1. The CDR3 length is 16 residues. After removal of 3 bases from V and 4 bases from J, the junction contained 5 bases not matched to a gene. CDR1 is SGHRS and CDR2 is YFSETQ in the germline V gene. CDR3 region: CASSSQGAHGANVLTF. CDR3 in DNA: TGCGCCAGCAGCTCACAGGGGGCCCACGGGGCCAACGTCCTGACTTTC. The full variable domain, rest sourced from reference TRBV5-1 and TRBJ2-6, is KAGVTQTPRYLIKTRGQQVTLSCSPISGHRSVSWYQQTPGQGLQFLFEYFSETQRNKGNFPGRFSGRQFSNSRSEMNVSTLELGDSALYLCASSSQGAHGANVLTFGAGSRLTVL.

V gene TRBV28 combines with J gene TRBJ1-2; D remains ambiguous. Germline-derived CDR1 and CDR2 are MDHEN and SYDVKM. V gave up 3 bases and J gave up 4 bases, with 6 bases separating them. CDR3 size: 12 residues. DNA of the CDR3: TGTGCCAGCAGTTTTACGGGCTATGGCTACACCTTC. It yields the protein CASSFTGYGYTF.

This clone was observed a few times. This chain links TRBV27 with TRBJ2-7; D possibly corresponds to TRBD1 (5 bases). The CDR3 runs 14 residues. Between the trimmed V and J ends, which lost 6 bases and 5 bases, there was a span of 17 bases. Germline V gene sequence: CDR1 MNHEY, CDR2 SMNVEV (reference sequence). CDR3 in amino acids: CASSSYRNLHEQYF. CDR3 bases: TGTGCCAGCAGCAGTTACAGGAATCTCCACGAGCAGTACTTC.

The CDR3 here is CASSFYRAGSNEKLFF. CDR3 DNA sequence: TGTGCCAGCAGTTTCTACAGGGCAGGCTCTAATGAAAAACTGTTTTTT. The chain employs TRBV28 and TRBJ1-4, with TRBD1 as a possible D gene (6 bases). The CDR3 runs to 16 residues. V dropped 3 bases and J dropped 3 bases, with 14 bases sitting between them. Germline lookup yields CDR1 MDHEN and CDR2 SYDVKM.

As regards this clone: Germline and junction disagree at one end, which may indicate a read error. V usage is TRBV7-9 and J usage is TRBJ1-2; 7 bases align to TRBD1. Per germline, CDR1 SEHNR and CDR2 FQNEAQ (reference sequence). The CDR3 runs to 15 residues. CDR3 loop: CSSSSPGQKIYGYTF. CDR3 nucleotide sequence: TGTTCCAGCAGCTCGCCGGGACAGAAAATCTATGGCTACACCTTC.

The CDR3 loop reads CASSLWTSGSSYNEQFF. CDR3 nucleotides: TGCGCCAGCAGTCTTTGGACTAGCGGAAGCTCCTACAATGAGCAGTTCTTC. The genes are TRBV5-1 and TRBJ2-1, with 10 bases that match TRBD2. Germline CDR1 is SGHRS and CDR2 is YFSETQ. The CDR3 runs to 17 residues. V trimming: 5 bases; J trimming: 0 bases; junction bases outside the gene matches: 8.

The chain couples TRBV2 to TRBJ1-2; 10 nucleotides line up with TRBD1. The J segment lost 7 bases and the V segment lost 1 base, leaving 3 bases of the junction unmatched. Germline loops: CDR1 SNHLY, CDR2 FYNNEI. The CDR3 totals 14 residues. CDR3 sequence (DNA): TGTGCCAGCAGTGAAGGACAGGGGGCCTCTGGCTACACCTTC. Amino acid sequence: CASSEGQGASGYTF.

The CDR3 here is CASSGQGARWGNTEAFF. CDR3 coding DNA: TGTGCCAGCAGTGGACAGGGGGCGCGATGGGGGAACACTGAAGCTTTCTTT. The chain couples TRBV6-1 to TRBJ1-1; TRBD1 aligns across 10 bases. The J segment lost 1 base and the V segment lost 4 bases, leaving 9 bases of the junction unmatched. Per germline, CDR1 MNHNS and CDR2 SASEGT. The CDR3 has 17 residues.

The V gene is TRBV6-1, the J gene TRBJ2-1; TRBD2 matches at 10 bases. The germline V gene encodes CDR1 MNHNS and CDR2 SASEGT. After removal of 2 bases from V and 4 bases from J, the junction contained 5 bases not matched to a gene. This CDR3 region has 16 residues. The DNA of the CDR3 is TGTGCCAGCAGTGAATTAACTAGCGGGGTTTACAATGAGCAGTTCTTC. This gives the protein CASSELTSGVYNEQFF.

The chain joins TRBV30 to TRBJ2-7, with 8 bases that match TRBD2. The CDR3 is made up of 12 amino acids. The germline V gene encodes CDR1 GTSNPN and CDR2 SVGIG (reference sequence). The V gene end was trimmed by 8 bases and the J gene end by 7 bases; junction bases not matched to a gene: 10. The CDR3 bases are TGTGCCGCACGTCCGGGAGGGTGGGAGCAGTACTTC. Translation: CAARPGGWEQYF.

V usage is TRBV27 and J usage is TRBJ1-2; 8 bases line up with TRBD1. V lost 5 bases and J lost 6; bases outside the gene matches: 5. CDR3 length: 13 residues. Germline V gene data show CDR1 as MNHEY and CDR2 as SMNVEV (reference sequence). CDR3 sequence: CASSLTGDHGYTF. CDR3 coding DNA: TGTGCCAGCAGTCTGACAGGGGATCATGGCTACACCTTC.

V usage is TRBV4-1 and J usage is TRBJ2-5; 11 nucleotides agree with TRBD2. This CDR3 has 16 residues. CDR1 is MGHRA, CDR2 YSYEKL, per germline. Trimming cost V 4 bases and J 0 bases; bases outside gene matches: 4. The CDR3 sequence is CASSPTSGAYQETQYF. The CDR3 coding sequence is TGCGCCAGCAGCCCGACTAGCGGGGCGTACCAAGAGACCCAGTACTTC.

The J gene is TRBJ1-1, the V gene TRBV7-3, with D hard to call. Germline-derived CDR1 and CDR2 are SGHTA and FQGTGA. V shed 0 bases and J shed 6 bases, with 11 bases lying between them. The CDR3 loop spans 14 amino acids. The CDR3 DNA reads TGTGCCAGCAGCTTAACCCCCCTTGGGCCTGAAGCTTTCTTT. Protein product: CASSLTPLGPEAFF.

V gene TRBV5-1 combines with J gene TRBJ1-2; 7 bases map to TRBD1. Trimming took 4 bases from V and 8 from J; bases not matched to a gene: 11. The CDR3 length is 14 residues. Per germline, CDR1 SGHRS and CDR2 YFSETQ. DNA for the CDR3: TGCGCCAGCAGCACCCTGGGAACAGGGGTCGGCTACACCTTC. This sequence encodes CASSTLGTGVGYTF. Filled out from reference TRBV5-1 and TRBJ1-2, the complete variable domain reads KAGVTQTPRYLIKTRGQQVTLSCSPISGHRSVSWYQQTPGQGLQFLFEYFSETQRNKGNFPGRFSGRQFSNSRSEMNVSTLELGDSALYLCASSTLGTGVGYTFGSGTRLTVV.

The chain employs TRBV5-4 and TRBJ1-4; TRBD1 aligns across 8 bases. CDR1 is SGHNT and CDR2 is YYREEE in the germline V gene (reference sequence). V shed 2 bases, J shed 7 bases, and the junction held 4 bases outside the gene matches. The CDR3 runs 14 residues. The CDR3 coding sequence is TGTGCCAGCAGCTTTGACAGGGGTATTGAAAAACTGTTTTTT. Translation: CASSFDRGIEKLFF.

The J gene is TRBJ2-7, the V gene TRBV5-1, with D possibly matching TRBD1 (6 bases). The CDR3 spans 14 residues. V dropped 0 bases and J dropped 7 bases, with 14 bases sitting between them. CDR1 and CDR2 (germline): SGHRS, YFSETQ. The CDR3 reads CASSLGQADLEQYF. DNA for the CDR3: TGCGCCAGCAGCTTGGGACAGGCCGACTTGGAGCAGTACTTC.

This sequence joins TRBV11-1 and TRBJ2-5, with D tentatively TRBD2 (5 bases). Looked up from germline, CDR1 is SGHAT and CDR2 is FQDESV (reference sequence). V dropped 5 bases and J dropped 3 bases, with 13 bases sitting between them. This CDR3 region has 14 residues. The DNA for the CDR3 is TGTGCCAGCAGCCCCGGACTGGGTAAAGAGACCCAGTACTTC. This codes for CASSPGLGKETQYF.

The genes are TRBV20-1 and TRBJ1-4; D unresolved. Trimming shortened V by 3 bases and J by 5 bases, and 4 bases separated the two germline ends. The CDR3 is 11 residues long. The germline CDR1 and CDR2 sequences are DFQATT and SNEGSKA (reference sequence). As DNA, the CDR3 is TGCAGTGCTAGCCAGAATGAAAAACTGTTTTTT. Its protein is CSASQNEKLFF.

The CDR3 DNA sequence: TGTGCCAGCAGTCCACAGGGGGCTAAATCTAAAACCTACGAGCAGTACTTC. It codes for CASSPQGAKSKTYEQYF. The V and J genes are TRBV2 and TRBJ2-7; the match to TRBD1 covers 9 bases. This CDR3 comprises 17 residues. The germline V gene has CDR1 SNHLY and CDR2 FYNNEI. V lost 5 bases to trimming and J lost 2 bases; unmatched junction nucleotides: 13.

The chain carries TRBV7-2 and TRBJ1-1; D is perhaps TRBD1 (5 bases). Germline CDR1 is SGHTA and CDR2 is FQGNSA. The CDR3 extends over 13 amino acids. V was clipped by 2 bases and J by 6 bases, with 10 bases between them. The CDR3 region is CASSLFGAPEAFF. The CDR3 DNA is TGTGCCAGCAGCTTATTTGGGGCACCTGAAGCTTTCTTT.

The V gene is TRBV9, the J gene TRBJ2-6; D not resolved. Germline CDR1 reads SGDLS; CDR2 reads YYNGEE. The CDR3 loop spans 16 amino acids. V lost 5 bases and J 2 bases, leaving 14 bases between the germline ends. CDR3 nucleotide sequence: TGTGCCAGCAGTCATAGAGAACTAACTGGGGCCAACGTCCTGACTTTC. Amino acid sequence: CASSHRELTGANVLTF.